Below, 6 T cell receptor beta chains from the same sample are listed, as sequenced in a study of blood T cell repertoires in COVID-19. Sequencing was performed with immunoSEQ multiplex PCR; in TCRdb, only in-frame clones are kept and a portion is missing. The table has 200,000 to 250,000 clones, 65% to 85% seen once. The material sequenced was PBMCs or T cells enriched from blood (not recorded which). The receptor set was obtained from a woman aged 55-69 years who had recovered from COVID-19.

This clone was seen only once. The chain is built from TRBV6-5 and TRBJ2-7; 9 positions agree with TRBD2. The length of the CDR3 is 13 residues. After removal of 8 bases from V and 1 base from J, the junction contained 3 bases not matched to a gene. The germline V gene encodes CDR1 MNHEY and CDR2 SVGAGI. In DNA, the CDR3 is TGTGCCAGCGCCCTAGCGGGATCCTACGAGCAGTACTTC. It translates to CASALAGSYEQYF.

The rearrangement joins TRBV4-1 to TRBJ1-6; 9 positions agree with TRBD1. The length of the CDR3 is 16 residues. Trimming took 1 base from V and 12 from J; bases not matched to a gene: 10. Germline V lookup: CDR1 MGHRA, CDR2 YSYEKL. Here the CDR3 reads CASSQGMGQGFRPLHF. Here the CDR3 DNA reads TGCGCCAGCAGCCAAGGGATGGGACAGGGATTTCGACCCCTCCACTTT.

The V call is TRBV29-1, the J call TRBJ1-1; no reliable D call. This CDR3 spans 11 amino acids. Germline CDR1 and CDR2: SQVTM and ANQGSEA. Trimming cost V 6 bases and J 5 bases, with 10 bases left between them. The CDR3 DNA sequence: TGCAGCGTCCGGGAGAATACTGAAGCTTTCTTT. Amino acid sequence: CSVRENTEAFF.

The gene calls are TRBV9 and TRBJ2-1, with 13 bases aligning to TRBD2. Germline CDR1 is SGDLS and CDR2 is YYNGEE. The CDR3 runs to 16 residues. Trimming took 1 base from V and 7 from J; bases not matched to a gene: 5. The CDR3 DNA reads as TGTGCCAGCAGCGTATTCGAACTAGCGGGGGGGAATGAGCAGTTCTTC. Protein product: CASSVFELAGGNEQFF.

This chain connects TRBV18 to TRBJ1-1, with D hard to call. With 2 bases removed from V and 5 bases from J, the gap between germline ends came to 12 bases. Germline V gene data show CDR1 as KGHSH and CDR2 as LQKENI. The CDR3 is made up of 14 amino acids. CDR3: CASSPIARRTEAFF. In DNA form, the CDR3 reads TGTGCCAGCTCACCAATCGCCAGGAGGACTGAAGCTTTCTTT.

The chain joins TRBV19 to TRBJ2-2; 7 bases fit TRBD1. V lost 4 bases and J lost 6; bases outside the gene matches: 8. The V gene's germline CDR1 is LNHDA and CDR2 SQIVND (reference sequence). The CDR3 loop spans 15 amino acids. This CDR3 reads CASSKRTGESGELFF. DNA for the CDR3: TGTGCCAGTAGTAAGAGAACAGGGGAGTCCGGGGAGCTGTTTTTT.